These 13 T cell receptor beta chains were sequenced from one sample in a study of cytomegalovirus exposure and HLA in healthy donors (dated by TCRdb to the late 2010s). The library came from the immunoSEQ multiplex PCR assay. The multiplex PCR relied on a mix of 60 forward primers for TCR Vbeta segments and 13 reverse primers for TCR Jbeta segments. TCRdb carries this immuneACCESS record with in-frame sequences only. Its versions omit some clonotypes, under half of them owing to an unresolved V gene in the studies checked, with the rest unexplained. The sample records 110,000 or so clones, around 80% of which are singletons. The biggest ten clones account for roughly 6.9% of the sample. The specimen was PBMCs. These receptors came from a man in his thirties or forties in good health and CMV-seropositive.

V is TRBV5-6 and J is TRBJ2-5; TRBD1 aligns across 7 bases. With 3 bases clipped from V and 2 bases from J, the junction kept 4 bases outside the gene matches. Germline V CDR1 and CDR2: SGHDT, YYEEEE. The CDR3 totals 14 residues. The CDR3 sequence: CASSWGTEQETQYF. For the CDR3, the DNA is TGTGCCAGCAGCTGGGGGACAGAGCAAGAGACCCAGTACTTC.

This clone was seen once. CDR3 sequence (DNA): TGTGCCAGCAGCCCGGGATTTCTAAACAATGAGCAGTTCTTC. Translation gives CASSPGFLNNEQFF. This chain links TRBV5-5 with TRBJ2-1; D is possibly TRBD2 (5 bases). CDR1 and CDR2 from the germline V gene are SGHKS and YYEKEE (reference sequence). V shed 4 bases and J shed 5 bases, with 13 bases lying between them. The CDR3 runs to 14 residues.

The chain combines TRBV5-1 with TRBJ2-2, with 10 bases identical to TRBD1. This CDR3 has 16 residues. V lost 0 bases and J lost 4; bases outside the gene matches: 3. Germline V gene sequence: CDR1 SGHRS, CDR2 YFSETQ. This CDR3 is CASSLERQGATGELFF. CDR3 DNA sequence: TGCGCCAGCAGCTTGGAACGACAGGGGGCCACCGGGGAGCTGTTTTTT.

This chain links TRBV11-2 with TRBJ1-6; perhaps TRBD1 as D (6 bases). The CDR3 runs 15 residues. Looked up from germline, CDR1 is SGHAT and CDR2 is FQNNGV. V dropped 5 bases and J dropped 7 bases, with 15 bases sitting between them. CDR3 in amino acids: CASSLGQSGNSPLHF. CDR3 nucleotides: TGTGCCAGCAGCCTCGGACAGTCGGGGAATTCACCCCTCCACTTT.

The V gene is TRBV14, the J gene TRBJ2-2; 11 positions agree with TRBD1. Per germline, CDR1 SGHDN and CDR2 FVKESK. This CDR3 spans 19 amino acids. The V segment lost 1 base and the J segment 1 base; nucleotides outside the gene matches: 8. The CDR3 region is CASSQGLRTGGLNTGELFF. Written as DNA, the CDR3 is TGTGCCAGCAGCCAAGGTCTTAGGACAGGGGGCCTGAACACCGGGGAGCTGTTTTTT.

The V and J genes are TRBV7-6 and TRBJ2-1, with 10 nucleotides matching TRBD2. The V and J ends lost 4 bases and 1 base, in that order; junction bases with no gene match: 1. CDR3 length equals 15 residues. From germline, CDR1 is SGHVS and CDR2 FNYEAQ. The CDR3 DNA reads as TGTGCCAGCAGCTCTAGCGGGGGATCCTACAATGAGCAGTTCTTC. As protein: CASSSSGGSYNEQFF.

This clone has a count of ten or more. The gene calls are TRBV6-1 and TRBJ2-7, with D possibly TRBD1 on 5 matching bases. The CDR3 has 12 residues. Germline assignment: CDR1 MNHNS and CDR2 SASEGT. Trimming pared 7 bases from V and 1 base from J, leaving 8 bases between. The CDR3 reads CASNQGSYEQYF. CDR3 bases: TGTGCCAGCAACCAGGGTTCCTACGAGCAGTACTTC.

A single count supports this clone. This chain uses TRBV7-2 with TRBJ2-3, with 16 bases identical to TRBD2. J lost 4 bases, V lost 1 base, and 5 bases had no gene match. CDR3 length: 18 residues. CDR1 is SGHTA and CDR2 is FQGNSA in the germline V gene. The CDR3, as DNA: TGTGCCAGCAGCTTAGGGGGACTAGCGGGGGGGATTTCAGATACGCAGTATTTT. Protein product: CASSLGGLAGGISDTQYF.

This chain connects TRBV7-2 to TRBJ2-7; D is perhaps TRBD2 (5 bases). The CDR3 has 14 amino acids. V was cut by 1 base and J by 4 bases, with 11 bases left in between. Germline V gene sequence: CDR1 SGHTA, CDR2 FQGNSA. The CDR3 nucleotides read TGTGCCAGCAGCTTAGGCGGGCTTGGTTACGAGCAGTACTTC. This sequence encodes CASSLGGLGYEQYF.

The chain joins TRBV6-6 to TRBJ1-5, with 9 bases that match TRBD1. J gave up 2 bases and V 4 bases, and 3 bases lay outside the gene matches. The germline gives CDR1 MNHNY, CDR2 SVGAGI (reference sequence). This CDR3 is built from 15 residues. The CDR3 loop reads CASSSGQGGNQPQHF. CDR3 coding DNA: TGTGCCAGCAGTTCGGGACAGGGTGGCAATCAGCCCCAGCATTTT.

This clone was observed a handful of times. The chain is built from TRBV29-1 and TRBJ1-2; 8 nucleotides agree with TRBD1. V was pared by 2 bases and J by 8 bases, with 13 bases of the junction left unmatched. The CDR3 covers 15 residues. Germline V gives CDR1 SQVTM, CDR2 ANQGSEA. Here the CDR3 reads CSVESSGTGVLGYTF. The CDR3, as DNA: TGCAGCGTTGAATCGTCCGGGACAGGAGTCCTGGGCTACACCTTC. Together with reference TRBV29-1 and TRBJ1-2, the CDR3 gives the full variable domain: SAVISQKPSRDICQRGTSLTIQCQVDSQVTMMFWYRQQPGQSLTLIATANQGSEATYESGFVIDKFPISRPNLTFSTLTVSNMSPEDSSIYLCSVESSGTGVLGYTFGSGTRLTVV.

This chain connects TRBV30 to TRBJ1-4; TRBD1 aligns across 12 bases. The CDR3 is made up of 15 amino acids. The J segment lost 13 bases and the V segment lost 2 bases, leaving 11 bases of the junction unmatched. Germline V CDR1 and CDR2: GTSNPN, SVGIG (reference sequence). The DNA for the CDR3 is TGTGCCTGGAGTAAAGGGGGGACAGGGGGCAGGGGACTGTTTTTT. It specifies CAWSKGGTGGRGLFF.

Regarding this clone: In the same sample, other DNA sequences code for this CDR3. The chain has TRBV10-3 and TRBJ1-2, with D maybe TRBD1 (5 bases). Germline V gives CDR1 ENHRY, CDR2 SYGVKD. The CDR3 spans 12 residues. Trimming left V 10 bases short and J 8 bases short, with 17 bases between. The CDR3 DNA is TGTGCCAGTACCCAAGCGCAGGGAGGCTACACCTTC. Protein: CASTQAQGGYTF.